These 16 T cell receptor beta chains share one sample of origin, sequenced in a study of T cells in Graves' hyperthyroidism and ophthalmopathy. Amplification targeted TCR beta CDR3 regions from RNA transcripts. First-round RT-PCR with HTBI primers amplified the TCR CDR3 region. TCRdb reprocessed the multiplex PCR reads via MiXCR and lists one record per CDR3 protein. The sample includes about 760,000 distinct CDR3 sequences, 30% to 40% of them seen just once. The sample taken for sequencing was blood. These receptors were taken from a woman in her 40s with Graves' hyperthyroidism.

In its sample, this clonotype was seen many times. DNA of the CDR3: TGTGCCAGCAGTGCCCCACACAGGGGAGGTAATCAGCCCCAGCATTTT. Amino acid sequence: CASSAPHRGGNQPQHF. The chain links TRBV6-6 to TRBJ1-5, with 7 nucleotides matching TRBD1. CDR1 MNHNY and CDR2 SVGAGI come from the germline V gene (reference sequence). Trimming at V came to 5 bases and at J to 4 bases, leaving 11 bases not matched to a gene. CDR3 length: 16 residues.

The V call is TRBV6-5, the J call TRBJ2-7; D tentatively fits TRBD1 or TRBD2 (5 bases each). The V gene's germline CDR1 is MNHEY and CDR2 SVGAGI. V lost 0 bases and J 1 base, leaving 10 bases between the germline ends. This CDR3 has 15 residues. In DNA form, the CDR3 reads TGTGCCAGCAGTTACTCATGGGGACCTTCCTACGAGCAGTACTTC. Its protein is CASSYSWGPSYEQYF.

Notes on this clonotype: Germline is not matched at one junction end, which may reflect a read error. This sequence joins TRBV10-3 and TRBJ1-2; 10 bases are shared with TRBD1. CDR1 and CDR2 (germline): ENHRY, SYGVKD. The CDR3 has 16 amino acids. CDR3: CASSFSGTGVYYGYTF. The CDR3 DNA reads TGTGCCAGCAGTTTCTCCGGGACAGGGGTCTACTATGGCTACACCTTC.

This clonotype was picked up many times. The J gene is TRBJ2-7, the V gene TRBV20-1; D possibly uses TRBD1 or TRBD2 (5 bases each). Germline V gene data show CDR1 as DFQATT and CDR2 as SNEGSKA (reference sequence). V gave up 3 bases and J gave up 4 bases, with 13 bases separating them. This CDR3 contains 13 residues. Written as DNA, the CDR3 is TGCAGTGCTAGCGGGGCTGAATTTTACGAGCAGTACTTC. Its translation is CSASGAEFYEQYF.

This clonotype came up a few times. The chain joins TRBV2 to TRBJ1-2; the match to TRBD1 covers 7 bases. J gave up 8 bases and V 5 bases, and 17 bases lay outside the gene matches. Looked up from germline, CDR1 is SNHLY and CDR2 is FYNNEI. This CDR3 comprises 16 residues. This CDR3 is CASSFTPKTGDRGYTF. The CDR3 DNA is TGTGCCAGCAGTTTCACCCCAAAAACAGGGGATAGAGGCTACACCTTC.

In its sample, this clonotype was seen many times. The CDR3 protein is CASSPVGITASPLHF. CDR3 sequence (DNA): TGTGCCAGCAGCCCAGTCGGGATTACTGCCTCACCCCTCCACTTT. V usage is TRBV7-2 and J usage is TRBJ1-6, with D hard to call. Germline V gives CDR1 SGHTA, CDR2 FQGNSA. CDR3 length: 15 residues. The V end was cut by 5 bases, the J end by 10 bases, with 18 bases between.

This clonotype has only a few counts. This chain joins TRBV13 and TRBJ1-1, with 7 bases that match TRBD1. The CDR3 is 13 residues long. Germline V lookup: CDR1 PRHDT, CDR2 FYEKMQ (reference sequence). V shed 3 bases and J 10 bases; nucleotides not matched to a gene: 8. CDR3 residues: CASSFPRQGLAFF. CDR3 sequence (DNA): TGTGCCAGCAGCTTTCCTCGACAGGGTCTAGCTTTCTTT.

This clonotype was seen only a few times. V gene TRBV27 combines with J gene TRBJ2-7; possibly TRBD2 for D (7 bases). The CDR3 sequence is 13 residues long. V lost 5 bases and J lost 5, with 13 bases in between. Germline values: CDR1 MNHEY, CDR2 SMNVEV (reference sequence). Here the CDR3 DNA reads TGTGCCAGCAGTCAGGGGAGGGTAAACGAGCAGTACTTC. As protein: CASSQGRVNEQYF.

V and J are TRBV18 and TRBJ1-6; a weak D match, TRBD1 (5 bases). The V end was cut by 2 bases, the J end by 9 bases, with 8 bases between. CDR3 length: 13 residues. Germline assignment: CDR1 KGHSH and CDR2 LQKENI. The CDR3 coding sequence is TGTGCCAGCTCACCAGGGACGGGTTCACCCCTCCACTTT. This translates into CASSPGTGSPLHF. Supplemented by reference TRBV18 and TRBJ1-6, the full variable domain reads NAGVMQNPRHLVRRRGQEARLRCSPMKGHSHVYWYRQLPEEGLKFMVYLQKENIIDESGMPKERFSAEFPKEGPSILRIQQVVRGDSAAYFCASSPGTGSPLHFGNGTRLTVT.

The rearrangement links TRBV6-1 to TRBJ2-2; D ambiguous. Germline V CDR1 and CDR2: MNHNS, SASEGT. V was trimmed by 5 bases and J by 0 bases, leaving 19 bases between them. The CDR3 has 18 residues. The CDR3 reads CASSKLYLTVANTGELFF. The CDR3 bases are TGTGCCAGCAGTAAACTATACTTGACCGTGGCGAACACCGGGGAGCTGTTTTTT.

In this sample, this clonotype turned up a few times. The CDR3 nucleotides are TGTGCCAGCAGTCCCGTACAGGGGACGAACACTGAAGCTTTCTTT. It codes for CASSPVQGTNTEAFF. This chain uses TRBV2 with TRBJ1-1; 7 bases agree with TRBD1. The germline V gene encodes CDR1 SNHLY and CDR2 FYNNEI. The CDR3 runs 15 residues. V shed 5 bases and J 1 base; nucleotides not matched to a gene: 7. Drawing the rest from reference TRBV2 and TRBJ1-1, the complete variable domain is EPEVTQTPSHQVTQMGQEVILRCVPISNHLYFYWYRQILGQKVEFLVSFYNNEISEKSEIFDDQFSVERPDGSNFTLKIRSTKLEDSAMYFCASSPVQGTNTEAFFGQGTRLTVV.

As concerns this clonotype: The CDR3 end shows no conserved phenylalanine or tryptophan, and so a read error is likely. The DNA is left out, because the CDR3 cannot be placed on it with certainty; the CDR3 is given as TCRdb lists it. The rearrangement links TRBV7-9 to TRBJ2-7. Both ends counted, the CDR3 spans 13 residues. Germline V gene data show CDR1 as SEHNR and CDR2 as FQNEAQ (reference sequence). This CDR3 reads CASIHPTRSYEQY.

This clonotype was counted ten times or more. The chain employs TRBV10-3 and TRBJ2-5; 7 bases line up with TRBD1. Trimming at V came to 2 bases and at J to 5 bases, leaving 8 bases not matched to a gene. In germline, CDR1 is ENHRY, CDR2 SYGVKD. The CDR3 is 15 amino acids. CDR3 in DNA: TGTGCCATCAGTGAGCTCTCCGGGACAGAGGAGACCCAGTACTTC. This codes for CAISELSGTEETQYF.

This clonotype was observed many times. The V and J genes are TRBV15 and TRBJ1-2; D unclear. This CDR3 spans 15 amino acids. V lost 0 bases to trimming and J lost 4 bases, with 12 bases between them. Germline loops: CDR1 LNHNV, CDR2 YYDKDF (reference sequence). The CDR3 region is CATSRDRTRGYGYTF. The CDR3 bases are TGTGCCACCAGCAGAGATAGGACGCGGGGCTATGGCTACACCTTC. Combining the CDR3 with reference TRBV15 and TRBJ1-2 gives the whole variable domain DAMVIQNPRYQVTQFGKPVTLSCSQTLNHNVMYWYQQKSSQAPKLLFHYYDKDFNNEADTPDNFQSRRPNTSFCFLDIRSPGLGDTAMYLCATSRDRTRGYGYTFGSGTRLTVV.

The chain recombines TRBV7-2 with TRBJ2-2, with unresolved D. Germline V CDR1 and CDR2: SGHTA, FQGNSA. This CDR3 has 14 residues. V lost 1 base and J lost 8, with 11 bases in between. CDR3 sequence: CASSLVAEKGELFF. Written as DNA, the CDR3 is TGTGCCAGCAGCTTAGTGGCAGAGAAGGGGGAGCTGTTTTTT. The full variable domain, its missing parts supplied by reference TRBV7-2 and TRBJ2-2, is GAGVSQSPSNKVTEKGKDVELRCDPISGHTALYWYRQSLGQGLEFLIYFQGNSAPDKSGLPSDRFSAERTGGSVSTLTIQRTQQEDSAVYLCASSLVAEKGELFFGEGSRLTVL.

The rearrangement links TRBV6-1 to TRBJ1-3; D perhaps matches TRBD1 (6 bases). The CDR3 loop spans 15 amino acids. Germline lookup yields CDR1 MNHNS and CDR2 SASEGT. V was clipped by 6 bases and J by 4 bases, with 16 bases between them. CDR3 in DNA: TGTGCCAGCAGACCCAGGGGTGTGACCGGAAACACCATATATTTT. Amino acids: CASRPRGVTGNTIYF.